This T cell receptor (beta chain) was identified during a study of neoadjuvant nivolumab and ipilimumab in lung cancer. Study-level findings and limits: Resected tumors had greater TCR richness and clonality than uninvolved lung. From pretherapy to surgery, tumor richness and clonality rose with dual therapy. TCR clonality did not significantly correlate with pathologic tumor regression. Blood richness before therapy tracked richness in tumors resected after neoadjuvant therapy.

The germline CDR1 and CDR2 sequences are LNHDA and SQIVND (reference sequence). The CDR3 has 14 residues. Trimming removed 2 bases from V and 3 bases from J, with 10 bases in between. Comment on this clone: Its antigen is not known.

The data were produced by immunoSEQ multiplex PCR, yet TCRdb's version contains in-frame clones alone and is incomplete. Of about 7,300 clones in the sample, approximately 85% were seen once. The V call is TRBV19, the J call TRBJ1-1; the D gene is possibly TRBD1 (6 bases). This specimen consisted of tumor tissue, obtained after neoadjuvant nivolumab, alone or with ipilimumab, at or shortly before surgery. The clonotype comes from an adult with non-small cell lung cancer. The chain's CDR3 is CASSIRGGDTEAFF. CDR3 in DNA: TGTGCCAGTAGTATACGAGGGGGAGACACTGAAGCTTTCTTT.